The clone carrying this T cell receptor beta chain was seen a single time. No antigen is known for it. The data stem from a study of T cell repertoires in cytomegalovirus infection. Study-wide context: The authors relied on CMV epitopes, both recently identified HLA-C-restricted and well-studied HLA-B-restricted.

TCRdb used MiXCR to reprocess the reads, holding one entry per CDR3 protein. The sample shows 640,000 or so distinct CDR3 sequences, roughly 30% of them seen only once. Findings and caveats of the study: Using cumulative public TCR beta family frequency, the authors identified those who carried CMV together with the relevant HLA.

This receptor was taken from a human donor in good health (CMV status not recorded). Some clones in this sample may be carry-over from other donors' samples. The input for sequencing was cultured PBMCs, taken from culture after CMV antigen stimulation.

CDR3 residues: CSARDSGRAGEQFF. The CDR3 nucleotides are TGCAGTGCTAGAGATAGCGGGAGGGCCGGTGAGCAGTTCTTC. V and J are TRBV20-1 and TRBJ2-1, with 11 bases lining up with TRBD2. CDR1 is DFQATT and CDR2 is SNEGSKA in the germline V gene (reference sequence). V gave up 0 bases and J gave up 9 bases; unmatched junction bases: 4. CDR3 length equals 14 residues.